A selection of T cell receptor beta chains follows, all from one sample in a study of T cells in Graves' hyperthyroidism and ophthalmopathy. TCRdb passed the multiplex PCR reads through MiXCR, listing each CDR3 protein once. Among more than 350,000 distinct CDR3 sequences, about a sixth were seen once, and the ten largest hold around a third. Source material: blood. The receptors were sampled from a woman younger than 45 with Graves' hyperthyroidism that later progressed to Graves' ophthalmopathy. CDR3s include the opening cysteine and the closing phenylalanine or tryptophan. The D gene is left open where the match is weak. Part of the rows lack a size; the others show once, few, many or a class for expanded clones.

J gene: TRBJ2-2
D gene: TRBD2
clone size: NA
V gene: TRBV24-1
CDR3 protein: CATSDGGGNTGELFF
CDR3 DNA: TGTGCCACCAGTGACGGCGGGGGGAACACCGGGGAGCTGTTTTTT

J gene: TRBJ1-1
D gene: NA
clone size: NA
V gene: TRBV7-9
CDR3 protein: CASSFYGPLNTEAFF
CDR3 DNA: TGTGCCAGCAGCTTTTACGGGCCCTTGAACACTGAAGCTTTCTTT

J gene: TRBJ1-3
D gene: NA
clone size: many
V gene: TRBV15
CDR3 protein: CATSAWTVFSGNTIYF
CDR3 DNA: TGTGCCACCAGCGCCTGGACAGTATTCTCTGGAAACACCATATATTTT

J gene: TRBJ2-2
D gene: NA
clone size: many
V gene: TRBV6-2/TRBV6-3
CDR3 protein: CASRLIGELFF
CDR3 DNA: TGTGCCAGCCGGCTTATCGGGGAGCTGTTTTTT

J gene: TRBJ1-4
D gene: TRBD1
clone size: many
V gene: TRBV6-2/TRBV6-3
CDR3 protein: CASSPGAGQENEKLFF
CDR3 DNA: TGTGCCAGCAGTCCGGGTGCCGGACAGGAGAATGAAAAACTGTTTTTT

J gene: TRBJ1-1
D gene: NA
clone size: NA
V gene: TRBV24-1
CDR3 protein: CATSDNGGDTEAFF
CDR3 DNA: TGTGCCACCAGTGATAATGGGGGGGACACTGAAGCTTTCTTT

J gene: TRBJ2-3
D gene: TRBD2
clone size: many
V gene: TRBV12-3/TRBV12-4
CDR3 protein: CASSLKFFRGLSYSGSDGTQYF
CDR3 DNA: TGTGCCAGCAGTTTAAAATTTTTTCGTGGACTGTCCTATAGCGGGAGTGATGGTACGCAGTATTTT

J gene: TRBJ1-2
D gene: TRBD1
clone size: many
V gene: TRBV30
CDR3 protein: CAWMGRTGNYGYTF
CDR3 DNA: TGTGCCTGGATGGGTAGGACAGGAAACTATGGCTACACCTTC

J gene: TRBJ2-3
D gene: TRBD2
clone size: few
V gene: TRBV7-9
CDR3 protein: CASSLRLSQGLADGGQRDTQYF
CDR3 DNA: TGTGCCAGCAGCTTACGTCTCTCACAGGGACTAGCGGACGGGGGCCAACGAGATACGCAGTATTTT

J gene: TRBJ1-5
D gene: NA
clone size: many
V gene: TRBV12-3/TRBV12-4
CDR3 protein: CASSLGYGNQPQHF
CDR3 DNA: TGTGCCAGCAGTTTAGGGTACGGCAATCAGCCCCAGCATTTT

J gene: TRBJ2-2
D gene: NA
clone size: many
V gene: TRBV28
CDR3 protein: CASSNRVLDTGELFF
CDR3 DNA: TGTGCCAGCAGCAACAGGGTCTTGGACACCGGGGAGCTGTTTTTT

J gene: TRBJ2-1
D gene: TRBD1
clone size: NA
V gene: TRBV6-1
CDR3 protein: CASTGQPTYNEQFF
CDR3 DNA: TGTGCCAGCACGGGACAGCCAACCTACAATGAGCAGTTCTTC

J gene: TRBJ1-2
D gene: NA
clone size: NA
V gene: TRBV4-1
CDR3 protein: CASSRHRVSGYGYTF
CDR3 DNA: TGCGCCAGCAGCCGCCACAGGGTATCGGGCTATGGCTACACCTTC

J gene: TRBJ2-2
D gene: TRBD1
clone size: few
V gene: TRBV7-9
CDR3 protein: CASSLIGTGPTGELFF
CDR3 DNA: TGTGCCAGCAGCTTAATCGGGACAGGGCCCACCGGGGAGCTGTTTTTT